These T cell receptor beta chains were read from a single sample in a study of cytomegalovirus exposure and HLA in healthy donors. Generated by immunoSEQ multiplex PCR, the TCRdb table keeps only in-frame clones and is missing some. The table has about 200,000 clones, roughly 85% seen once. The material sequenced was PBMCs. All receptors come from a woman between 50 and 59 years old in good health and CMV-seronegative. Both conserved end residues are part of each CDR3. A D gene is named only where the DNA matches it firmly. A clone size is listed for some rows: how often the clone was seen (once, few, many), or a class if it is expanded.

NA TRBJ2-2 TRBV11-2 few TGTGCCAGCAGCTTGCCGGGGGTTGCCGGGGAGCTGTTTTTT CASSLPGVAGELFF
NA TRBJ1-4 TRBV6-1 NA TGTGCCAGCACCACAGGGAGAACTAATGAAAAACTGTTTTTT CASTTGRTNEKLFF
TRBD2 TRBJ2-7 TRBV25-1 NA TGTGCCAGCAGTGGACTAGCGGGAGTTTTCGAGCAGTACTTC CASSGLAGVFEQYF
TRBD2 TRBJ2-7 TRBV9 NA TGTGCCAGCAGCCTAAGCGGGGAAACCTACGAGCAGTACTTC CASSLSGETYEQYF
NA TRBJ1-2 TRBV28 once TGTGCCAGCAGTTTATGGGGGGGGTCCCTATACTTCGGCTACACCTTC CASSLWGGSLYFGYTF
TRBD1 TRBJ1-4 TRBV18 NA TGTGCCAGCTCACCGGGACAGGGTATCCGTGATGAAAAACTGTTTTTT CASSPGQGIRDEKLFF
NA TRBJ1-1 TRBV15 NA TGTGCCACCAGCAGTCGGAGGGACACTGAAGCTTTCTTT CATSSRRDTEAFF
TRBD1 TRBJ1-5 TRBV10-3 NA TGTGCCATCAGTGTGGGACAGGGGAATCAGCCCCAGCATTTT CAISVGQGNQPQHF
NA TRBJ1-1 TRBV19 NA TGTGCCAGTAGTATTCTGGCCGCAAACACTGAAGCTTTCTTT CASSILAANTEAFF
NA TRBJ1-1 TRBV30 NA TGTGCCTGGACAGGCATGAACACTGAAGCTTTCTTT CAWTGMNTEAFF
TRBD2 TRBJ2-7 TRBV29-1 NA TGCAGCGGGAGGACTAGCGGGAGCTACGAGCAGTACTTC CSGRTSGSYEQYF
TRBD2 TRBJ2-2 TRBV5-1 NA TGCGCCAGCAACGGACTAGGCACGAGTATGCCAAACACCGGGGAGCTGTTTTTT CASNGLGTSMPNTGELFF
TRBD1 TRBJ1-2 TRBV7-2 NA TGTGCCAGCAGCGCGGGACAGGCGACTTTCTATGGCTACACCTTC CASSAGQATFYGYTF
TRBD1 TRBJ2-2 TRBV9 NA TGTGCCAGCAGCGGACAGGGGAACACCGGGGAGCTGTTTTTT CASSGQGNTGELFF
NA TRBJ1-3 TRBV5-6 NA TGTGCCAGCAGCCCCACGTGGAGCTCTGGAAACACCATATATTTT CASSPTWSSGNTIYF
TRBD1 TRBJ1-5 TRBV4-2 NA TGTGCCAGCAGTCAAGGACAGGGTAGGAATCAGCCCCAGCATTTT CASSQGQGRNQPQHF
NA TRBJ2-1 TRBV15 NA TGTGCCACCAGCAGAGTTCTACTAGGGCTGAATGAGCAGTTCTTC CATSRVLLGLNEQFF
NA TRBJ2-3 TRBV6-1 NA TGTGCCAGCAGTGAAGTACAGGGTATCACAGATACGCAGTATTTT CASSEVQGITDTQYF
TRBD1 TRBJ1-5 TRBV7-9 few TGTGCCAGCAGCTTAGGAGGGCCGACAGGGATCCAGCATTTT CASSLGGPTGIQHF
NA TRBJ1-5 TRBV7-2 NA TGTGCCAGCAGCCCTGCGGGTAGGAATCAGCCCCAGCATTTT CASSPAGRNQPQHF
NA TRBJ2-1 TRBV18 few TGTGCCAGCCGCCCAGGGCAGGGTGAGCAGTTCTTC CASRPGQGEQFF
TRBD2 TRBJ2-1 TRBV19 NA TGTGCCAGTAGTATAGCGGGAGGCCCCTACAATGAGCAGTTCTTC CASSIAGGPYNEQFF
NA TRBJ1-2 TRBV4-2 NA TGTGCCAGCAGCCAAGTTGGTGATCAGGCAGGGGCCCACACCTTC CASSQVGDQAGAHTF
TRBD1 TRBJ2-7 TRBV10-3 NA TGTGCCATTCAAGGACAGGGTGGGGGCCACTACGAGCAGTACTTC CAIQGQGGGHYEQYF
NA TRBJ2-2 TRBV5-1 NA TGCGCCAGCAGCCCGTGGACAGACGCCGGGGAGCTGTTTTTT CASSPWTDAGELFF
NA TRBJ1-3 TRBV30 NA TGTGCCCAAGCGACCGCTATTTTAAACACCATATATTTT CAQATAILNTIYF
NA TRBJ2-3 TRBV6-1 NA TGTGCCAGCAGCTTGGTAGGGGGAACAGATACGCAGTATTTT CASSLVGGTDTQYF
TRBD2 TRBJ2-6 TRBV11-2 NA TGTGCCAGCAGCTTAGGGGGGGGCGGGGGGACTGGGGCCAACGTCCTGACTTTC CASSLGGGGGTGANVLTF
TRBD2 TRBJ2-2 TRBV10-1 NA TGCGCCAGCAGAAGGACTAGCGGGAAGGGCACCGGGGAGCTGTTTTTT CASRRTSGKGTGELFF
TRBD1 TRBJ2-4 TRBV6-5 NA TGTGCCAGCTCGAGACAGGGGTCGGGCAAAAACATTCAGTACTTC CASSRQGSGKNIQYF
NA TRBJ2-7 TRBV6-1 NA TGTGCCAGCAGTCCGCACAGGGAGGGGGGCGAGCAGTACTTC CASSPHREGGEQYF
TRBD1 TRBJ2-1 TRBV18 NA TGTGCCAGCTCACCAAGGGGGCTGACGCCGAAGGTGAATGAGCAGTTCTTC CASSPRGLTPKVNEQFF
NA TRBJ2-2 TRBV30 NA TGTGCCTGGAAGACAGGTTCCGGGGAGCTGTTTTTT CAWKTGSGELFF
NA TRBJ2-7 TRBV29-1 NA TGCAGCGTTCGCGACTCCTACGAGCAGTACTTC CSVRDSYEQYF
NA TRBJ2-5 TRBV27 NA TGTGCCAGCAGCGGACTCTCGGAGACCCAGTACTTC CASSGLSETQYF
TRBD2 TRBJ2-3 TRBV19 once TGTGCCAGTAGTATAATGGCAACTAGCGCTACAGATACGCAGTATTTT CASSIMATSATDTQYF
TRBD1 TRBJ2-2 TRBV5-1 NA TGCGCCAGCAGCTCGGGGACAGGGAGTGGGACCGGGGAGCTGTTTTTT CASSSGTGSGTGELFF
NA TRBJ2-2 TRBV5-1 NA TGCGCCAGCACCCCTGGGCCGTCCAATTTGCCCGGGGAGCTGTTTTTT CASTPGPSNLPGELFF
NA TRBJ1-6 TRBV5-6 NA TGTGCCAGCAGCTTGGGTAGCTCCTATAATTCACCCCTCCACTTT CASSLGSSYNSPLHF
NA TRBJ2-1 TRBV20-1 NA TGCAGTGAACAAGGGGCCAATGAGCAGTTCTTC CSEQGANEQFF
TRBD2 TRBJ2-2 TRBV5-1 NA TGCGCCAGCAGCCGGACTAGCGGGACAACCGGGGAGCTGTTTTTT CASSRTSGTTGELFF
TRBD1 TRBJ2-1 TRBV6-5 NA TGTGCCAGCAGTTACGCCAGGGGGTCCTACAATGAGCAGTTCTTC CASSYARGSYNEQFF
TRBD1 TRBJ2-1 TRBV30 NA TGTGCCTGGAACCCTCGGGACAGATCCTACAATGAGCAGTTCTTC CAWNPRDRSYNEQFF
TRBD1 TRBJ2-1 TRBV27 NA TGTGCCAGCAGTTTATCGGACAGGGCTAATATGGATGAGCAGTTCTTC CASSLSDRANMDEQFF
NA TRBJ2-2 TRBV28 NA TGTGCCAGCAGCGTTATACGGGCCGGGGAGCTGTTTTTT CASSVIRAGELFF
TRBD1 TRBJ2-7 TRBV6-1 NA TGTGCCAGCAGATCCGGACAGGGCCCCTACGAGCAGTACTTC CASRSGQGPYEQYF
NA TRBJ2-7 TRBV19 NA TGTGCCAGTAGTATAGAGCGGGGCGAGGGATACGAGCAGTACTTC CASSIERGEGYEQYF
NA TRBJ2-3 TRBV7-8 NA TGTGCCAGCAGCTTAGACAGGGCTAGCACAGATACGCAGTATTTT CASSLDRASTDTQYF
NA TRBJ1-5 TRBV7-9 NA TGTGCCAGCAGCTCCGACCAGGTTCGGCAGCCCCAGCATTTT CASSSDQVRQPQHF
NA TRBJ2-3 TRBV5-1 NA TGCGCCAGCAGCTTGGTTTCCCAGGGCGCAGATACGCAGTATTTT CASSLVSQGADTQYF
TRBD1 TRBJ2-7 TRBV6-1 NA TGTGCCAGCAACCCAGTTGAGACAGGGGGCTACGAGCAGTACTTC CASNPVETGGYEQYF
TRBD2 TRBJ2-5 TRBV4-2 once TGTGCCAGCAGCCAAGGGCTAGCGGGAGAGACCCAGTACTTC CASSQGLAGETQYF
NA TRBJ1-1 TRBV7-2 NA TGTGCCAGCAGCTTACCCGGTAGGAACACTGAAGCTTTCTTT CASSLPGRNTEAFF
NA TRBJ2-7 TRBV7-9 NA TGTGCCAGCAGCCACCAGACAGACTCCTACGAGCAGTACTTC CASSHQTDSYEQYF
NA TRBJ2-7 TRBV28 NA TGTGCCAGCAGTTTCGAGGGGGAATTCGACGAGCAGTACTTC CASSFEGEFDEQYF
TRBD1 TRBJ2-1 TRBV13 once TGTGCCAGCAGCTTAGGGACAGGGGCCTACAATGAGCAGTTCTTC CASSLGTGAYNEQFF
NA TRBJ2-1 TRBV7-3 NA TGTGCCAGCAGCTCCCGACTATTCGGGATTAATGAGCAGTTCTTC CASSSRLFGINEQFF